The 9 T cell receptor beta chains below all came from one sample that was sequenced in a study of blood T cell repertoires in COVID-19. The repertoire was sequenced with immunoSEQ multiplex PCR; TCRdb's copy has only in-frame clones and lacks some. Of approximately 150,000 clones in the sample, about 91% were seen once. Sample: peripheral blood. The source of these receptors is a woman aged 50 to 60 with acute or convalescent COVID-19.

Only one count was recorded for this clone. This chain links TRBV6-6 with TRBJ2-2, with D perhaps matching TRBD2 (5 bases). Trimming cost V 0 bases and J 7 bases, with 12 bases left between them. Germline V gene data show CDR1 as MNHNY and CDR2 as SVGAGI (reference sequence). The CDR3 consists of 15 residues. This CDR3 reads CASSYSGLGVGELFF. As DNA, the CDR3 is TGTGCCAGCAGTTACTCAGGGCTCGGGGTCGGGGAGCTGTTTTTT.

This chain joins TRBV5-4 and TRBJ2-1; no clear D gene. The germline V and J ends were trimmed by 4 bases and 2 bases, with 13 bases remaining between them. The CDR3 contains 15 residues. Germline V gene data show CDR1 as SGHNT and CDR2 as YYREEE (reference sequence). CDR3 nucleotides: TGTGCCAGCAGCCCCGTCCCTCCGGCCTACAATGAGCAGTTCTTC. Its translation: CASSPVPPAYNEQFF.

The chain is built from TRBV11-3 and TRBJ2-1, with D maybe TRBD2 (5 bases). Germline V gene data show CDR1 as SGHNT and CDR2 as YENEEA. This CDR3 region has 16 residues. With 5 bases removed from V and 1 base from J, the gap between germline ends came to 15 bases. The CDR3: CASSPRSGSSYNEQFF. The CDR3 nucleotides read TGTGCCAGCAGCCCCCGGAGCGGCTCTTCCTACAATGAGCAGTTCTTC.

The chain has TRBV4-1 and TRBJ1-5, with a weak D call TRBD1 (5 bases). Germline-derived CDR1 and CDR2 are MGHRA and YSYEKL. V shed 0 bases and J shed 6 bases, with 15 bases lying between them. The length of the CDR3 is 16 residues. CDR3 in amino acids: CASSQDESGEGQPQHF. The CDR3 region has the DNA TGCGCCAGCAGCCAAGATGAATCGGGGGAGGGTCAGCCCCAGCATTTT.

This clone appeared a single time. The V and J genes are TRBV29-1 and TRBJ1-4; D possibly corresponds to TRBD1 (5 bases). The germline gives CDR1 SQVTM, CDR2 ANQGSEA. V was pared by 5 bases and J by 7 bases, with 23 bases between. This CDR3 contains 16 residues. CDR3 loop: CSVQRGRGVMSEKLFF. The CDR3 bases are TGCAGCGTTCAGAGGGGCCGCGGGGTTATGAGTGAAAAACTGTTTTTT.

The chain has TRBV24-1 and TRBJ1-5; TRBD1 agrees at 9 bases. The V and J ends lost 4 bases and 4 bases, in that order; junction bases with no gene match: 10. Germline loops: CDR1 KGHDR, CDR2 SFDVKD. This CDR3 is built from 17 residues. Written as DNA, the CDR3 is TGTGCCACCAGTGAGTCGCCCCGGGACAGGGTGAATCAGCCCCAGCATTTT. Translating gives CATSESPRDRVNQPQHF.

This clone was found once. The chain joins TRBV3-1 (or the pseudogene TRBV3-2) to TRBJ1-2; D not certain. The CDR3 loop spans 12 amino acids. Germline CDR1 and CDR2: LGHDT and YNNKEL (reference sequence). The germline V and J ends were trimmed by 4 bases and 5 bases, with 8 bases remaining between them. The CDR3 DNA reads TGTGCCAGCAGCCGATGGGCTTATGGCTACACCTTC. Its translation is CASSRWAYGYTF.

The gene calls are TRBV12-3 or TRBV12-4 and TRBJ2-7; no clear D. V was trimmed by 3 bases and J by 2 bases, leaving 8 bases between them. The CDR3 contains 13 residues. In DNA form, the CDR3 reads TGTGCCAGCAGTTTGCACACAGCCTACGAGCAGTACTTC. Translated, it gives CASSLHTAYEQYF.

The V gene is TRBV20-1, the J gene TRBJ1-1, with 7 bases matching TRBD1. CDR1 DFQATT and CDR2 SNEGSKA come from the germline V gene (reference sequence). The junction had 8 bases not matched to a gene; V was cut back by 6 bases and J by 10 bases. The CDR3 is 11 residues long. The CDR3: CSADHPGGAFF. Written as DNA, the CDR3 is TGCAGTGCAGATCACCCAGGGGGAGCTTTCTTT.